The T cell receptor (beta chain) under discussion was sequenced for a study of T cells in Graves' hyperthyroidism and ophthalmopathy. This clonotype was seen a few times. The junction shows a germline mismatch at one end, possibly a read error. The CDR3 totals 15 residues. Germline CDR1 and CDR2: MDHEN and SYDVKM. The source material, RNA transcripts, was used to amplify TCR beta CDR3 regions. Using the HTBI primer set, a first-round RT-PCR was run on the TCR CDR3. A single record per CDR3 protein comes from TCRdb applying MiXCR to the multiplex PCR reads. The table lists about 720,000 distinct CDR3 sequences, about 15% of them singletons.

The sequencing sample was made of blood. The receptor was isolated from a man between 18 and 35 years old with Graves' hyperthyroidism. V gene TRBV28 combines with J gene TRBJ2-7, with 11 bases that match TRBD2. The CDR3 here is CAGSFTSGSAYEQYF. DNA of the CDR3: TGTGCCGGCAGTTTCACTAGCGGGAGTGCCTACGAGCAGTACTTC.